This TCR beta chain comes out of a study of human thymus T cells. Study results and caveats: The authors found apparently biased V and J gene usage in thymic and blood repertoires. There were highly overlapping thymic repertoires among unrelated individuals, as related research reported.

The repertoire was sequenced with immunoSEQ multiplex PCR; TCRdb's copy has only in-frame clones and lacks some. The table lists 55,000 to 85,000 clones, 85% to 95% of them singletons. A word on this clone: Its antigen is not identified.

Resections from corrective heart surgery supplied the thymus tissue. The donor group consisted of healthy Finnish infants who were having corrective surgery for congenital heart defects. The sequenced material came from thymus tissue. The TCR was taken from a girl under three years old with a congenital heart defect but otherwise immunologically healthy.

CDR3 sequence (DNA): TGCAGCGTTGGGGGATGGGACAGGGACCAAGAGACCCAGTACTTC. Amino acid sequence: CSVGGWDRDQETQYF. The chain employs TRBV29-1 and TRBJ2-5, with 9 bases lining up with TRBD1. CDR1 and CDR2 (germline): SQVTM, ANQGSEA. The CDR3 covers 15 residues. J lost 0 bases, V lost 4 bases, and 6 bases had no gene match.